One T cell receptor (beta chain) is described in this entry. Followed longitudinally, the Seattle patients had been enrolled during active infection. V lost 6 bases and J 2 bases, leaving 14 bases between the germline ends. CDR1 and CDR2 (germline): SGDLS, YYNGEE. The CDR3 length is 15 residues. These data are taken from a study of blood T cell repertoires in COVID-19. Study information: Samples taken during acute and convalescent COVID-19 were collected in the United States, Italy and Spain. T cells, B-cell-depleted T cells, or PBMCs provided the cDNA or gDNA that served as material.

Original data processing: Reference gene primer amplification gave nucleated cell count estimates. Measured with immunoSEQ multiplex PCR; TCRdb has only the in-frame clones, and not every one. The V and J calls and the clone size are those of that table, but D and trimming were determined from the DNA. The sample yields 150,000 or so clones, 80% to 90% seen once. The sequencing input was peripheral blood. This chain joins TRBV9 and TRBJ2-2; D ambiguous. This clonotype was sampled from a man in his late teens or twenties with COVID-19, enrolled during active disease. CDR3 protein: CASTLTVENTGELFF. As DNA, the CDR3 is TGTGCCAGCACCCTAACGGTCGAAAACACCGGGGAGCTGTTTTTT.